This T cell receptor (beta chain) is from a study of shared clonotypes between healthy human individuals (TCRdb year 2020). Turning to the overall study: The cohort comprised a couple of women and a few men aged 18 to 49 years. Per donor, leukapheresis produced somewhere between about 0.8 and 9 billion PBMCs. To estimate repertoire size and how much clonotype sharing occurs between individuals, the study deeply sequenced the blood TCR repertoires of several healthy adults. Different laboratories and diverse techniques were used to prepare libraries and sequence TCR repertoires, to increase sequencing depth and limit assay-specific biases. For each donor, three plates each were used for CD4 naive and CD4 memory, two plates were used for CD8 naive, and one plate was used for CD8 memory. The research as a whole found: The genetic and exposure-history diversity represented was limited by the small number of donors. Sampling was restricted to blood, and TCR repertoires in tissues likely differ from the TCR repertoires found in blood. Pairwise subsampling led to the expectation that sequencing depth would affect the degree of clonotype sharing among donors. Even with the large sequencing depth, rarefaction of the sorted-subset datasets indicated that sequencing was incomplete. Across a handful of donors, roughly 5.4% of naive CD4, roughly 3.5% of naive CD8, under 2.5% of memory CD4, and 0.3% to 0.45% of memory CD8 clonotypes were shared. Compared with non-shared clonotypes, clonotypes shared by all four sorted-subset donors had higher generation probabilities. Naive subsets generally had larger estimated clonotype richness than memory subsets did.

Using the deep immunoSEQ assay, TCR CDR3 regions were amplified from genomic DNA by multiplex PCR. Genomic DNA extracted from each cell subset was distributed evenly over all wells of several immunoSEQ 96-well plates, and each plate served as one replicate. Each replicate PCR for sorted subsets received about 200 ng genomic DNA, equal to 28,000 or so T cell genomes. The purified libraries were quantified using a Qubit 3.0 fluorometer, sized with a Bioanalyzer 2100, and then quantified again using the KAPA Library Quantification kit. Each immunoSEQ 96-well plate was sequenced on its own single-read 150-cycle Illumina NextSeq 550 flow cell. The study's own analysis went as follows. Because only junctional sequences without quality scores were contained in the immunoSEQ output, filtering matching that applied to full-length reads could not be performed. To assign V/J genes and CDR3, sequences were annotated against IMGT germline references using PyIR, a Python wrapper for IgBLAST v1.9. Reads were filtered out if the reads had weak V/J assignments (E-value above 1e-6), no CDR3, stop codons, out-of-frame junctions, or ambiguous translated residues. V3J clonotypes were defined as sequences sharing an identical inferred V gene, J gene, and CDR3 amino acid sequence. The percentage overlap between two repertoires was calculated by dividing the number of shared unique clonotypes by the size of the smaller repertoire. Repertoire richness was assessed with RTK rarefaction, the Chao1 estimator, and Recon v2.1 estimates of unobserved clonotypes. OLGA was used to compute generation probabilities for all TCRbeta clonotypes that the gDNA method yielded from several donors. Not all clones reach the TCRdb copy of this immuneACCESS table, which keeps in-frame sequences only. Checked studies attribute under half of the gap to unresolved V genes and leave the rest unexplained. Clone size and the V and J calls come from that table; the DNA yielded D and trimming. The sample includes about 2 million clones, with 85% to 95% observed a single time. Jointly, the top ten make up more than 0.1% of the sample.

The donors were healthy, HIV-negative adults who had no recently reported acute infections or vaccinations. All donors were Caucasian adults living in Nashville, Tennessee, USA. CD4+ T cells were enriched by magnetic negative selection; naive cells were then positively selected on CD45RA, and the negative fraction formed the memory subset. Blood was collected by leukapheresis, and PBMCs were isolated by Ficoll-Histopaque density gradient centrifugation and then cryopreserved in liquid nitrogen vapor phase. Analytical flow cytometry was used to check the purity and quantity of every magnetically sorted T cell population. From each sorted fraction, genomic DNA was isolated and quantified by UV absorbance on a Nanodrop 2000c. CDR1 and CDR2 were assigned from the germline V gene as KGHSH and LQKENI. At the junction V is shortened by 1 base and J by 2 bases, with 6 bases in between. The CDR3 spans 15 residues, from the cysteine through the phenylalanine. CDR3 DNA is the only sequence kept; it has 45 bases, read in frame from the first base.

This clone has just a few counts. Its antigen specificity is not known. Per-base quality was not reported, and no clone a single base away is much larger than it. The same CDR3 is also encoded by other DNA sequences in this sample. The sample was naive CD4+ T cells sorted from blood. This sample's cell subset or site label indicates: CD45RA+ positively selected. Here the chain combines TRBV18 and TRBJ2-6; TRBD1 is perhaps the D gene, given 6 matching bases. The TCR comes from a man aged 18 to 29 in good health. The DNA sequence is TGTGCCAGCTCACCACAGGGGGCTGGGGCCAACGTCCTGACTTTC. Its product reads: CASSPQGAGANVLTF.